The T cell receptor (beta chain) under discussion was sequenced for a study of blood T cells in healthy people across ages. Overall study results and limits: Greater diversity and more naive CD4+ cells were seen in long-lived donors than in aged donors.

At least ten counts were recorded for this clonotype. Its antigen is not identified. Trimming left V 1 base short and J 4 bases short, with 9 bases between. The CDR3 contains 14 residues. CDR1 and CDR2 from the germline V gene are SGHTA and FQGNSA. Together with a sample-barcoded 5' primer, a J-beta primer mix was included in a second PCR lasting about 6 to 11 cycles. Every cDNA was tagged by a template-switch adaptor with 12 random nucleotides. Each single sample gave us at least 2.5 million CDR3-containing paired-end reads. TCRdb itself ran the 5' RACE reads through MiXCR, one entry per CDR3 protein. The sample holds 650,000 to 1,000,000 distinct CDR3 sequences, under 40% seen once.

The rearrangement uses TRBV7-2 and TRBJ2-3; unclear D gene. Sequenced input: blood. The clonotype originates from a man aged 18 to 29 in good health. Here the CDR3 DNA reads TGTGCCAGCAGCTTAGGACCGATGGCAGATACGCAGTATTTT. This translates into CASSLGPMADTQYF.